This T cell receptor (beta chain) derives from a study of cytomegalovirus exposure and HLA in healthy donors. PCR was performed using 60 Vbeta and 13 Jbeta primers. This table comes from immunoSEQ multiplex PCR, and its TCRdb copy is limited to in-frame clones, with some not included. The data hold roughly 160,000 clones, with roughly 88% observed a single time. On this clone: Its antigen is not identified.

Broader study findings: A later analysis reportedly found that, within productive TCRs, an Asian-associated ancestry cluster had fewer N-insertions than the mean observed across the roughly 700 donors. It was shown in a later analysis that HLA-associated TCR beta chains were more clonally expanded than other, equally common chains.

The CDR3 totals 14 residues. V was shortened by 4 bases and J by 2 bases, with 10 bases between the two germline ends. Germline assignment: CDR1 MRHNA and CDR2 SNTAGT. The sample was PBMCs. The receptor was isolated from a boy aged 2 to 10 in good health and CMV-seronegative. The V call is TRBV6-4, the J call TRBJ2-3; D perhaps matches TRBD2 (6 bases). This CDR3 is CASSAGGVTDTQYF. The CDR3 DNA is TGTGCCAGCAGTGCCGGAGGGGTCACAGATACGCAGTATTTT.